One and the same sample provided the 27 T cell receptor beta chains below, sequenced in a study of breast tumors, draining lymph nodes, adjacent tissues. Axillary draining lymph nodes of breast cancer patients supplied the node samples. Via MiXCR, TCRdb re-called the multiplex PCR reads, giving one row per CDR3 protein. This table has 120,000 to 150,000 distinct CDR3 sequences, 32% appearing once. The sequenced sample was axillary lymph node tissue. These receptors all come from a female donor with breast cancer. Some clones in this sample may be carry-over from other donors' samples.

This clonotype has at least ten counts. V usage is TRBV29-1 and J usage is TRBJ1-2, with 8 bases aligning to TRBD1. This CDR3 is built from 11 residues. CDR1 SQVTM and CDR2 ANQGSEA come from the germline V gene. Trimming took 6 bases from V and 8 from J; bases not matched to a gene: 5. The CDR3 loop reads CSVGTGFGYTF. In DNA form, the CDR3 reads TGCAGCGTCGGGACAGGATTCGGCTACACCTTC.

This clonotype showed up just once. One end of the junction varies from germline; a read error may be responsible. The V and J genes are TRBV7-3 and TRBJ2-3, with no clear D. Per the germline V gene, CDR1 is SGHTA and CDR2 is FQGTGA. The CDR3 covers 14 residues. CDR3 residues: CASSKRRVTDAQYF. DNA for the CDR3: TGTGCCAGCAGTAAGAGGAGAGTCACAGATGCGCAGTATTTT.

The chain recombines TRBV19 with TRBJ2-3; D possibly matches TRBD1 or TRBD2 (5 bases each). CDR1 and CDR2 (germline): LNHDA, SQIVND (reference sequence). V lost 4 bases and J lost 1, with 9 bases in between. This CDR3 has 14 residues. This chain's CDR3 is CASSTMGGTDTQYF. The CDR3 bases are TGTGCCAGTAGTACCATGGGGGGCACAGATACGCAGTATTTT. Filled out from reference TRBV19 and TRBJ2-3, the complete variable domain reads DGGITQSPKYLFRKEGQNVTLSCEQNLNHDAMYWYRQDPGQGLRLIYYSQIVNDFQKGDIAEGYSVSREKKESFPLTVTSAQKNPTAFYLCASSTMGGTDTQYFGPGTRLTVL.

This clonotype has at least ten counts. The chain uses TRBV6-2 or TRBV6-3 and TRBJ1-3; weak D call: TRBD1 (5 bases). Germline values: CDR1 MNHEY, CDR2 SVGEGT. The germline V and J ends were trimmed by 6 bases and 0 bases, with 12 bases remaining between them. There are 15 residues in the CDR3. The CDR3 DNA follows: TGTGCCAGCAGCTACGGGACCTACTCTGGAAACACCATATATTTT. Amino acid sequence: CASSYGTYSGNTIYF.

This clonotype has ten or more counts. The rearrangement joins TRBV20-1 to TRBJ1-5; unclear D gene. The CDR3 sequence is 13 residues long. Per germline, CDR1 DFQATT and CDR2 SNEGSKA (reference sequence). Trimming took off 3 bases at V and 7 bases at J, with 13 bases between the two ends. The CDR3 region is CSARRPVAQPQHF. For the CDR3, the DNA is TGCAGTGCTAGGAGGCCCGTGGCGCAGCCCCAGCATTTT.

This clonotype appeared a single time. The V call is TRBV11-2, the J call TRBJ1-2; tentatively, D is TRBD1 (5 bases). Germline V gives CDR1 SGHAT, CDR2 FQNNGV. CDR3 length: 13 residues. V was trimmed by 0 bases and J by 7 bases, leaving 9 bases between them. In DNA form, the CDR3 reads TGTGCCAGCAGCTTAGATCGCAGGGTTGGCTACACCTTC. Translation gives CASSLDRRVGYTF.

This clonotype was picked up many times. The chain recombines TRBV19 with TRBJ1-2; 7 bases match TRBD1. With V trimmed by 6 bases and J by 4 bases, 11 bases remained unmatched. The CDR3 consists of 15 residues. Germline CDR1 and CDR2: LNHDA and SQIVND (reference sequence). The CDR3 region is CASRTKQGISYGYTF. In DNA, the CDR3 is TGTGCCAGTAGGACTAAACAGGGGATAAGCTATGGCTACACCTTC.

The table lists this clonotype with a few counts. A much more abundant neighbour one base away suggests this may be a read error. V gene TRBV5-4 combines with J gene TRBJ2-7, with D perhaps matching TRBD1 or TRBD2 (5 bases each). The CDR3 is 14 amino acids. Germline V lookup: CDR1 SGHNT, CDR2 YYREEE (reference sequence). With 4 bases removed from V and 3 bases from J, the gap between germline ends came to 14 bases. The CDR3 loop is CASSRSGPGYEQYF. In DNA form, the CDR3 reads TGTGCCAGCAGCCGGTCGGGGCCTGGCTACGAGCAGTACTTC.

This clonotype was detected ten times or more. This chain links TRBV7-2 with TRBJ2-1, with 8 bases that match TRBD2. The CDR3 loop spans 15 amino acids. V shed 1 base, J shed 6 bases, and the junction held 5 bases outside the gene matches. Germline CDR1 SGHTA, CDR2 FQGNSA. The CDR3 DNA is TGTGCCAGCAGCTTAGGGCCCGGGGGGGCCAATGAGCAGTTCTTC. Protein: CASSLGPGGANEQFF.

This clonotype came up many times. The chain uses TRBV5-1 and TRBJ2-6; a weak D match, TRBD1 (6 bases). The V and J ends lost 1 base and 0 bases respectively, with 14 bases between them. This CDR3 comprises 18 residues. CDR1 and CDR2 (germline): SGHRS, YFSETQ. Here the CDR3 DNA reads TGCGCCAGCAGCTTGTTCTCCGGACAGACCTCTGGGGCCAACGTCCTGACTTTC. It translates to CASSLFSGQTSGANVLTF.

This clonotype occurred many times. The chain is built from TRBV28 and TRBJ2-5; unclear D gene. The CDR3 loop spans 15 amino acids. With 0 bases removed from V and 3 bases from J, the gap between germline ends came to 11 bases. Germline V CDR1 and CDR2: MDHEN, SYDVKM. The CDR3 DNA reads TGTGCCAGCAGTTTATGGTCCGTCACGGAAGAGACCCAGTACTTC. Translated: CASSLWSVTEETQYF.

The chain recombines TRBV25-1 with TRBJ2-1, with 10 bases fitting TRBD2. Germline values: CDR1 MGHDK, CDR2 SYGVNS. The CDR3 is 16 residues long. With V trimmed by 3 bases and J by 8 bases, 10 bases remained unmatched. In nucleotides, the CDR3 is TGTGCCAGCAGTGATTATGGAGCGGGGGGGCCCGATGAGCAGTTCTTC. This translates into CASSDYGAGGPDEQFF. The variable domain in full, with the rest retrieved from reference TRBV25-1 and TRBJ2-1, is EADIYQTPRYLVIGTGKKITLECSQTMGHDKMYWYQQDPGMELHLIHYSYGVNSTEKGDLSSESTVSRIRTEHFPLTLESARPSHTSQYLCASSDYGAGGPDEQFFGPGTRLTVL.

This clonotype occurred many times. The chain couples TRBV12-3 or TRBV12-4 to TRBJ2-1; D may be TRBD2 (6 bases). CDR3 size: 14 residues. Trimming left V 3 bases short and J 4 bases short, with 10 bases between. The CDR3 nucleotides read TGTGCCAGCAGTTTGAACGGGGGTTACAATGAGCAGTTCTTC. It codes for CASSLNGGYNEQFF.

In its sample, this clonotype was seen many times. V gene TRBV18 combines with J gene TRBJ2-5, with a possible D match to TRBD1 (6 bases). The CDR3 length is 13 residues. Trimming stripped 2 bases from V and 5 bases from J, with 9 bases between. The germline gives CDR1 KGHSH, CDR2 LQKENI. CDR3 in amino acids: CASSPGQGETQYF. As DNA, the CDR3 is TGTGCCAGCTCACCAGGGCAGGGGGAGACCCAGTACTTC.

This clonotype was seen repeatedly, ten times or more. The chain carries TRBV20-1 and TRBJ1-6; 8 positions match TRBD1. Looked up from germline, CDR1 is DFQATT and CDR2 is SNEGSKA (reference sequence). The junction had 8 bases not matched to a gene; V was cut back by 1 base and J by 9 bases. The CDR3 loop spans 15 amino acids. The CDR3 nucleotides are TGCAGTGCTAGAGGCACGGACAGGGCGTTTTCACCCCTCCACTTT. It yields the protein CSARGTDRAFSPLHF.

This clonotype was recorded many times. The chain links TRBV10-3 to TRBJ2-1, with D possibly being TRBD1 (6 bases). Trimming pared 4 bases from V and 5 bases from J, leaving 15 bases between. The length of the CDR3 is 15 residues. Germline loops: CDR1 ENHRY, CDR2 SYGVKD. This CDR3 reads CAISALDSYDNEQFF. The DNA for the CDR3 is TGTGCCATCAGTGCCCTGGACAGTTATGACAATGAGCAGTTCTTC.

This clonotype was seen only a few times. V gene TRBV6-2 or TRBV6-3 combines with J gene TRBJ2-1, with D unresolved. Germline assignment: CDR1 MNHEY and CDR2 SVGEGT. The CDR3 has 17 amino acids. V lost 2 bases and J lost 1, with 15 bases in between. Written as DNA, the CDR3 is TGTGCCAGCAGTTACGTTAATCCGGTGACGTCCTACAATGAGCAGTTCTTC. As protein: CASSYVNPVTSYNEQFF.

This clonotype was seen repeatedly, ten times or more. The chain joins TRBV6-5 to TRBJ2-7; 13 bases match TRBD2. V lost 2 bases, J lost 4 bases, and 8 bases stayed unmatched. This CDR3 spans 17 amino acids. Germline V gene lookup returns CDR1 MNHEY and CDR2 SVGAGI. CDR3 protein: CASSYDPWTSGGYEQYF. DNA for the CDR3: TGTGCCAGCAGTTACGACCCCTGGACTAGCGGGGGTTACGAGCAGTACTTC.

In DNA form, the CDR3 reads TGTGCCAGCAAACCCCAGGGGTCCTATAATTCACCCCTCCACTTT. It yields the protein CASKPQGSYNSPLHF. The V and J genes are TRBV6-2 or TRBV6-3 and TRBJ1-6, with TRBD1 as a possible D gene (6 bases). The V end lost 7 bases, the J end lost 1 base, and 11 bases lay between the germline ends. The germline gives CDR1 MNHEY, CDR2 SVGEGT. The CDR3 totals 15 residues.

At least ten counts were recorded for this clonotype. In DNA, the CDR3 is TGTGCCAGCAGTCATAGCGGGCACACAGATACGCAGTATTTT. This encodes CASSHSGHTDTQYF. The rearrangement links TRBV6-6 to TRBJ2-3; 7 bases are shared with TRBD2. CDR1 is MNHNY and CDR2 is SVGAGI in the germline V gene (reference sequence). This CDR3 comprises 14 residues. Trimming at V came to 5 bases and at J to 2 bases, leaving 4 bases not matched to a gene.

In the case of this clonotype: Possible read error: a much larger clone is one base away. CDR3 in amino acids: CASLRRTVNQPQHF. The DNA of the CDR3 is TGTGCCAGCCTTCGCCGGACAGTCAATCAGCCCCAGCATTTT. The rearrangement links TRBV6-6 to TRBJ1-5; D is possibly TRBD1 (6 bases). The CDR3 length is 14 residues. V gave up 8 bases and J gave up 3 bases, with 14 bases separating them. The germline CDR1 and CDR2 sequences are MNHNY and SVGAGI (reference sequence).

This clonotype was counted at least ten times. The chain carries TRBV4-2 and TRBJ2-5; 7 bases are a match to TRBD2. Germline V gene sequence: CDR1 LGHNA, CDR2 YNFKEQ. The length of the CDR3 is 16 residues. The J segment lost 5 bases and the V segment lost 3 bases, leaving 12 bases of the junction unmatched. This CDR3 is CASSQRLLGAGETQYF. The CDR3 nucleotides read TGTGCCAGCAGCCAGCGCCTACTAGGAGCGGGGGAGACCCAGTACTTC.

This clonotype was picked up a small number of times. A much bigger clone sits one base away, suggesting this may be a read error. The V call is TRBV20-1, the J call TRBJ2-3, with 13 nucleotides matching TRBD2. V lost 4 bases, J lost 8 bases, and 15 bases stayed unmatched. There are 17 residues in the CDR3. Germline CDR1 DFQATT, CDR2 SNEGSKA (reference sequence). CDR3 sequence (DNA): TGCAGTGCTACCGCCGGACTAGCGGGGGCCCCGGGGGTTACGCAGTATTTT. It specifies CSATAGLAGAPGVTQYF.

This sequence joins TRBV30 and TRBJ1-1, with a weak D call TRBD1 (5 bases). The V end was cut by 2 bases, the J end by 3 bases, with 10 bases between. Germline assignment: CDR1 GTSNPN and CDR2 SVGIG (reference sequence). This CDR3 spans 13 amino acids. The DNA for the CDR3 is TGTGCCTGGAGTTGGCAGGGAGACACTGAAGCTTTCTTT. Translated, it gives CAWSWQGDTEAFF.

This clonotype has a count of ten or more. The chain uses TRBV10-3 and TRBJ2-3; the D gene is possibly TRBD2 (6 bases). Trimming stripped 8 bases from V and 1 base from J, with 10 bases between. The germline CDR1 and CDR2 sequences are ENHRY and SYGVKD. CDR3 length: 13 residues. CDR3 bases: TGTGCCATCCGGGGGAACCGCACAGATACGCAGTATTTT. Its protein is CAIRGNRTDTQYF.

This clonotype was seen at least ten times. V gene TRBV2 combines with J gene TRBJ2-7, with 7 bases identical to TRBD1. Germline V gene lookup returns CDR1 SNHLY and CDR2 FYNNEI. Unmatched junction bases numbered 15, after V lost 8 bases and J lost 5 bases. CDR3 length: 15 amino acids. The CDR3: CASSPDRVVVHEQYV. The CDR3 DNA reads TGTGCCAGCTCCCCCGACAGGGTGGTTGTGCACGAGCAGTACGTC.

This clonotype was seen only once. A junction boundary mismatches the germline segment, possibly from a read error. This chain joins TRBV15 and TRBJ1-6; D unclear. Per the germline V gene, CDR1 is LNHNV and CDR2 is YYDKDF (reference sequence). This CDR3 is built from 14 residues. Here the CDR3 DNA reads TGTGCCACCCGCAGAGAATTTAGTAATTCACCCCTCCACTTC. Amino acid sequence: CATRREFSNSPLHF. Full variable domain (outside the CDR3, taken from reference TRBV15 and TRBJ1-6): DAMVIQNPRYQVTQFGKPVTLSCSQTLNHNVMYWYQQKSSQAPKLLFHYYDKDFNNEADTPDNFQSRRPNTSFCFLDIRSPGLGDTAMYLCATRREFSNSPLHFGNGTRLTVT.